Following are 27 T cell receptor beta chains from one sample sequenced in a study of T-cell reconstitution after alpha-beta-depleted transplantation in children. Preparation of the TCRbeta library involved a method that used unique molecular identifiers. Via MiXCR, TCRdb re-called the PCR reads, giving one row per CDR3 protein. There are about 980,000 distinct CDR3 sequences in the sample; less than 30% occur only once, and around 30% lies in the top ten. The sequencing used PBMCs, mostly from graft donor cells, collected 360 days after TCRalphabeta/CD19-depleted stem cell transplant. The origin of the receptors is a boy in the first two years of life who had a stem cell transplant for SCID, so the T cells may come from the graft donor.

The chain uses TRBV10-3 and TRBJ2-1; unclear D gene. This CDR3 has 11 residues. The V and J ends lost 4 bases and 7 bases respectively, with 5 bases between them. Germline CDR1 reads ENHRY; CDR2 reads SYGVKD. CDR3 protein: CAISVGNEQFF. The CDR3 nucleotides are TGTGCCATCAGTGTTGGGAATGAGCAGTTCTTC.

This clonotype was picked up a small number of times. The CDR3 region is CSAEGTVGYEQYF. CDR3 bases: TGCAGTGCTGAAGGGACAGTCGGCTACGAGCAGTACTTC. V is TRBV20-1 and J is TRBJ2-7; 7 bases match TRBD1. Germline V gives CDR1 DFQATT, CDR2 SNEGSKA (reference sequence). V lost 5 bases and J lost 3; bases outside the gene matches: 7. This CDR3 spans 13 amino acids.

This clonotype was counted many times. This chain joins TRBV19 and TRBJ2-1; 8 nucleotides line up with TRBD1. The CDR3 has 15 residues. From germline, CDR1 is LNHDA and CDR2 SQIVND (reference sequence). The V and J ends lost 7 bases and 4 bases, in that order; junction bases with no gene match: 9. The DNA of the CDR3 is TGTGCCAGTACCGCCGGACAGGGACCTTACAATGAGCAGTTCTTC. It encodes CASTAGQGPYNEQFF. Full variable domain (outside the CDR3, taken from reference TRBV19 and TRBJ2-1): DGGITQSPKYLFRKEGQNVTLSCEQNLNHDAMYWYRQDPGQGLRLIYYSQIVNDFQKGDIAEGYSVSREKKESFPLTVTSAQKNPTAFYLCASTAGQGPYNEQFFGPGTRLTVL.

The chain joins TRBV4-1 to TRBJ2-1, with TRBD1 matching 7 bases. V trimming: 0 bases; J trimming: 4 bases; junction bases outside the gene matches: 6. The CDR3 is made up of 16 amino acids. Germline V lookup: CDR1 MGHRA, CDR2 YSYEKL. As DNA, the CDR3 is TGCGCCAGCAGCCAAGATAACACAGGGGTTTACAATGAGCAGTTCTTC. This sequence encodes CASSQDNTGVYNEQFF.

This clonotype came up a few times. This chain uses TRBV20-1 with TRBJ2-7, with no clear D. The germline V gene has CDR1 DFQATT and CDR2 SNEGSKA (reference sequence). Trimming left V 3 bases short and J 0 bases short, with 9 bases between. The CDR3 has 13 residues. CDR3 region: CSARMESSYEQYF. As DNA, the CDR3 is TGCAGTGCTAGGATGGAGAGCTCCTACGAGCAGTACTTC.

This CDR3 is CASRRADTQYF. CDR3 DNA sequence: TGTGCCAGCCGCCGAGCGGATACGCAGTATTTT. The rearrangement uses TRBV12-3 or TRBV12-4 and TRBJ2-3; D uncertain. This CDR3 contains 11 residues. V was cut by 8 bases and J by 6 bases, with 9 bases left in between.

This sequence joins TRBV20-1 and TRBJ1-6; possibly TRBD1 for D (6 bases). Per germline, CDR1 DFQATT and CDR2 SNEGSKA (reference sequence). Trimming removed 6 bases from V and 6 bases from J, with 12 bases in between. This CDR3 region has 13 residues. The CDR3 DNA is TGCAGTGCCAAGGGACAACTTAATTCACCCCTCCACTTT. Translating gives CSAKGQLNSPLHF.

This clonotype was counted at least ten times. The chain employs TRBV5-1 and TRBJ2-3, with 8 positions matching TRBD1. V was clipped by 7 bases and J by 6 bases; unmatched bases: 4. The CDR3 totals 12 residues. Germline lookup yields CDR1 SGHRS and CDR2 YFSETQ. The CDR3 DNA reads as TGCGCCAGCCACCAGGGGGCGGATACGCAGTATTTT. Translating it yields CASHQGADTQYF.

The V and J genes are TRBV7-8 and TRBJ1-2; TRBD1 aligns across 11 bases. Germline-derived CDR1 and CDR2 are SGHVS and FQNEAQ. The CDR3 consists of 15 residues. The V gene end was trimmed by 5 bases and the J gene end by 6 bases; junction bases not matched to a gene: 8. In DNA, the CDR3 is TGTGCCAGCAGCACCCGGGACAGGGGGAACGATGGCTACACCTTC. Protein product: CASSTRDRGNDGYTF.

In this sample, this clonotype turned up a few times. J is TRBJ2-1 and V is TRBV7-8, with TRBD2 identical over 14 bases. V lost 8 bases, J lost 3 bases, and 9 bases stayed unmatched. CDR3 size: 17 residues. The V gene's germline CDR1 is SGHVS and CDR2 FQNEAQ. The CDR3: CASGRLAGGTVYNEQFF. The DNA of the CDR3 is TGTGCCAGCGGGAGACTAGCGGGGGGGACGGTCTACAATGAGCAGTTCTTC.

This clonotype has ten or more counts. The gene calls are TRBV15 and TRBJ2-5; D is possibly TRBD2 (5 bases). The V gene lost 0 bases and the J gene lost 5 bases, with 16 bases spanning the gap. This CDR3 is 16 amino acids long. The germline V gene encodes CDR1 LNHNV and CDR2 YYDKDF (reference sequence). The CDR3 protein is CATSRDRGSGLETQYF. CDR3 nucleotide sequence: TGTGCCACCAGCAGAGATCGGGGAAGCGGTTTGGAGACCCAGTACTTC.

V and J are TRBV5-1 and TRBJ2-1, with 11 bases lining up with TRBD2. This CDR3 is built from 19 residues. Looked up from germline, CDR1 is SGHRS and CDR2 is YFSETQ. V was pared by 4 bases and J by 0 bases, with 12 bases of the junction left unmatched. CDR3 sequence reads: CASSRPGGTSGSSYNEQFF. As DNA, the CDR3 is TGCGCCAGCAGCCGGCCCGGAGGGACTAGCGGTAGCTCCTACAATGAGCAGTTCTTC.

This clonotype has a handful of counts. The chain joins TRBV20-1 to TRBJ1-5; D may be TRBD1 (5 bases). Germline V gene sequence: CDR1 DFQATT, CDR2 SNEGSKA (reference sequence). This CDR3 contains 14 residues. V dropped 5 bases and J dropped 0 bases, with 11 bases sitting between them. The CDR3 DNA is TGCAGTGCTTACAGGAAATCTAGCAATCAGCCCCAGCATTTT. Protein: CSAYRKSSNQPQHF.

The chain couples TRBV12-3 or TRBV12-4 to TRBJ2-3; D may be TRBD1 (5 bases). Trimming took off 3 bases at V and 0 bases at J, with 13 bases between the two ends. The CDR3 is 16 residues long. CDR3 nucleotides: TGTGCCAGCAGTTTCGACAGTAGAACTAGCACAGATACGCAGTATTTT. Amino acids: CASSFDSRTSTDTQYF.

The J gene is TRBJ2-1, the V gene TRBV7-2, with D possibly matching TRBD1 (6 bases). Germline lookup yields CDR1 SGHTA and CDR2 FQGNSA. Trimming stripped 2 bases from V and 2 bases from J, with 10 bases between. This CDR3 comprises 15 residues. CDR3 region: CASSLPDRAYNEQFF. CDR3 sequence (DNA): TGTGCCAGCAGCTTACCGGACAGAGCCTACAATGAGCAGTTCTTC.

The chain employs TRBV5-1 and TRBJ1-2; 9 nucleotides line up with TRBD1. Germline V CDR1 and CDR2: SGHRS, YFSETQ. Losses at the gene ends were 3 bases for V and 6 bases for J; bases not matched to a gene: 12. The CDR3 extends over 16 amino acids. The CDR3 DNA sequence: TGCGCCAGCAGCTCAATTACAGGGGGCCCCTCAAATGGCTACACCTTC. Translated, it gives CASSSITGGPSNGYTF.

The chain has TRBV20-1 and TRBJ1-1; TRBD1 matches at 7 bases. The V gene's germline CDR1 is DFQATT and CDR2 SNEGSKA (reference sequence). The CDR3 has 14 amino acids. J gave up 0 bases and V 3 bases, and 4 bases lay outside the gene matches. CDR3 sequence: CSASGRGMNTEAFF. Written as DNA, the CDR3 is TGCAGTGCTAGTGGCAGGGGGATGAACACTGAAGCTTTCTTT.

J is TRBJ2-3 and V is TRBV20-1, with 8 bases identical to TRBD2. The CDR3 has 14 amino acids. Germline values: CDR1 DFQATT, CDR2 SNEGSKA (reference sequence). V was pared by 1 base and J by 1 base, with 1 base of the junction left unmatched. CDR3 DNA: TGCAGTGCTAGAGGGCGGGGGGGCACAGATACGCAGTATTTT. This translates into CSARGRGGTDTQYF.

The table lists this clonotype with a few counts. This chain links TRBV10-3 with TRBJ2-1, with TRBD2 identical over 9 bases. There are 12 residues in the CDR3. The ends lost 8 bases at V and 8 bases at J; junction bases unmatched: 4. Germline assignment: CDR1 ENHRY and CDR2 SYGVKD. CDR3: CAIGTSSDEQFF. For the CDR3, the DNA is TGTGCCATCGGGACTAGCAGCGATGAGCAGTTCTTC.

This clonotype occurred a few times. V usage is TRBV6-1 and J usage is TRBJ2-5, with TRBD2 as a possible D gene (6 bases). Germline V gene data show CDR1 as MNHNS and CDR2 as SASEGT. With 7 bases removed from V and 2 bases from J, the gap between germline ends came to 23 bases. The length of the CDR3 is 17 residues. CDR3 DNA sequence: TGTGCCAGCAAAATTGGGGACTTCCCTCTTCCGCAAGAGACCCAGTACTTC. Translated: CASKIGDFPLPQETQYF.

The genes are TRBV7-9 and TRBJ1-2; unclear D gene. The CDR3 runs 14 residues. Per germline, CDR1 SEHNR and CDR2 FQNEAQ (reference sequence). V lost 6 bases to trimming and J lost 4 bases, with 15 bases between them. The CDR3: CASRPPTGPYGYTF. The CDR3 nucleotides read TGTGCCAGCAGACCTCCTACGGGCCCCTATGGCTACACCTTC.

This chain joins TRBV5-1 and TRBJ1-1, with D possibly TRBD1 on 5 matching bases. V lost 3 bases, J lost 0 bases, and 6 bases lay in between. Germline CDR1 is SGHRS and CDR2 is YFSETQ. The length of the CDR3 is 13 residues. CDR3 amino acids: CASSWDVNTEAFF. The CDR3 bases are TGCGCCAGCAGCTGGGACGTGAACACTGAAGCTTTCTTT. The whole variable domain, remainder taken from reference TRBV5-1 and TRBJ1-1, is KAGVTQTPRYLIKTRGQQVTLSCSPISGHRSVSWYQQTPGQGLQFLFEYFSETQRNKGNFPGRFSGRQFSNSRSEMNVSTLELGDSALYLCASSWDVNTEAFFGQGTRLTVV.

The sample holds many counts of this clonotype. The rearrangement joins TRBV5-1 to TRBJ1-2, with D possibly TRBD1 on 5 matching bases. Germline CDR1 SGHRS, CDR2 YFSETQ. The CDR3 contains 14 residues. V was pared by 4 bases and J by 8 bases, with 18 bases between. The CDR3 sequence is CASSPQGLLGGYTF. In nucleotides, the CDR3 is TGCGCCAGCAGCCCCCAGGGCCTCTTAGGGGGCTACACCTTC.

Details on this clonotype: The final CDR3 position lacks the conserved phenylalanine or tryptophan, pointing to a likely read error. The CDR3 reads CASSYPSGGKDTQYY. The CDR3 nucleotides are TGTGCCAGCAGTTATCCTAGCGGGGGAAAAGATACGCAGTATTAT. V gene TRBV6-5 combines with J gene TRBJ2-3, with 10 bases lining up with TRBD2. J lost 5 bases, V lost 3 bases, and 5 bases had no gene match. The CDR3 sequence is 15 residues long. CDR1 is MNHEY, CDR2 SVGAGI, per germline.

This rearrangement joins TRBV7-9 to TRBJ2-5; 7 bases map to TRBD2. Germline CDR1 is SEHNR and CDR2 is FQNEAQ (reference sequence). The CDR3 has 15 residues. V dropped 0 bases and J dropped 2; count of bases not matched to a gene: 3. CDR3 nucleotides: TGTGCCAGCAGCTTAGCCCCTAGCGGTCAAGAGACCCAGTACTTC. It is translated as CASSLAPSGQETQYF.

The J gene is TRBJ2-7, the V gene TRBV29-1; D could derive from TRBD1 or TRBD2 (5 bases each). The CDR3 consists of 12 residues. With 0 bases removed from V and 5 bases from J, the gap between germline ends came to 8 bases. Germline-derived CDR1 and CDR2 are SQVTM and ANQGSEA. CDR3: CSVEEGRDEQYF. The CDR3 nucleotides read TGCAGCGTTGAAGAGGGACGGGACGAGCAGTACTTC.

V gene TRBV15 combines with J gene TRBJ2-5, with 9 bases fitting TRBD1. Germline lookup yields CDR1 LNHNV and CDR2 YYDKDF (reference sequence). CDR3 size: 17 residues. With 4 bases clipped from V and 3 bases from J, the junction kept 12 bases outside the gene matches. The CDR3 region is CATSTRPGQGREETQYF. The CDR3 DNA reads TGTGCCACCAGCACGAGACCGGGACAGGGTCGGGAAGAGACCCAGTACTTC.